This T cell receptor beta chain was sequenced during a study of blood T cell repertoires in COVID-19. As for the study in general: Donors in the United States, Italy and Spain gave samples during acute or convalescent COVID-19. Nucleic acid was either cDNA or gDNA, and it came from T cells, B-cell-depleted T cells, or PBMCs.

As originally analysed: Amplification from reference gene primers served as the basis for estimated nucleated cell counts. Sequenced by immunoSEQ multiplex PCR; TCRdb stores in-frame clones only, minus some. Clone size and V and J calls were adopted from that table, with D and trimming inferred from the DNA. Here the sample spans about 69,000 clones, over 75% being singletons. V shed 6 bases, J shed 1 base, and the junction held 6 bases outside the gene matches. The CDR3 runs 14 residues. Germline CDR1 SGHAT, CDR2 FQNNGV. The genes are TRBV11-2 and TRBJ2-7; the match to TRBD2 covers 7 bases. The specimen was peripheral blood. The TCR originated in a man older than 75 with acute or convalescent COVID-19. CDR3 amino acids: CASSRREWSYEQYF. Here the CDR3 DNA reads TGTGCCAGCAGTCGGCGGGAGTGGTCCTACGAGCAGTACTTC. Using reference TRBV11-2 and TRBJ2-7 for the parts outside the CDR3, the full variable domain is EAGVAQSPRYKIIEKRQSVAFWCNPISGHATLYWYQQILGQGPKLLIQFQNNGVVDDSQLPKDRFSAERLKGVDSTLKIQPAKLEDSAVYLCASSRREWSYEQYFGPGTRLTVT.